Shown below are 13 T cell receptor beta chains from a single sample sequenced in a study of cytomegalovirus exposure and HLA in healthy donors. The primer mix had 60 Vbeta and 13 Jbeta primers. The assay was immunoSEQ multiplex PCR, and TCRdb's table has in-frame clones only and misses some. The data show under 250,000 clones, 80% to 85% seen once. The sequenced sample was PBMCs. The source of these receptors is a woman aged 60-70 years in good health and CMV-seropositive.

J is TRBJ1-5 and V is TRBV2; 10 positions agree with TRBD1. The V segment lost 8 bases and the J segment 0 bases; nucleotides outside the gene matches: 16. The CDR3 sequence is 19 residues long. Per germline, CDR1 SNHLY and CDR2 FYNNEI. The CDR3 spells CASLSRESGTGVSNQPQHF. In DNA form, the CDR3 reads TGTGCCAGCCTCTCAAGAGAGAGTGGGACAGGGGTTAGCAATCAGCCCCAGCATTTT.

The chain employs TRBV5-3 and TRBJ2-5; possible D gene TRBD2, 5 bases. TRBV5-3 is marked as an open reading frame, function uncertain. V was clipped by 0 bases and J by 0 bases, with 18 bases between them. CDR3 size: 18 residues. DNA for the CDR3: TGTGCCAGAAGCTTGGAAACCGACGGACTGCACTACCAAGAGACCCAGTACTTC. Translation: CARSLETDGLHYQETQYF.

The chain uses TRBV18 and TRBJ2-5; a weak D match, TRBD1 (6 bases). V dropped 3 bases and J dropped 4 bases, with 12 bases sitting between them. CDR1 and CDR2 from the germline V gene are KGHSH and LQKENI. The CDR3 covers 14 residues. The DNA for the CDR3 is TGTGCCAGCTCACCCGGTGGGGGCGGAGAGACCCAGTACTTC. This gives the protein CASSPGGGGETQYF.

Here the CDR3 DNA reads TGTGCCAGCAGAGGCAGGATCAACACCGGGGAGCTGTTTTTT. This gives the protein CASRGRINTGELFF. This chain uses TRBV6-1 with TRBJ2-2; D not resolved. In germline, CDR1 is MNHNS, CDR2 SASEGT. The ends were cut back, 6 bases at V and 2 bases at J, with 10 bases in the middle. CDR3 length equals 14 residues.

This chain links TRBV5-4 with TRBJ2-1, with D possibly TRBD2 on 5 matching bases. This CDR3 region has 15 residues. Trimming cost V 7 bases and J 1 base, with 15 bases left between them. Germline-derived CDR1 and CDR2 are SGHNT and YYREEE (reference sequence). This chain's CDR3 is CASSTWRRSYNEQFF. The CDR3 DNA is TGTGCCAGCTCCACCTGGAGGAGGTCCTACAATGAGCAGTTCTTC.

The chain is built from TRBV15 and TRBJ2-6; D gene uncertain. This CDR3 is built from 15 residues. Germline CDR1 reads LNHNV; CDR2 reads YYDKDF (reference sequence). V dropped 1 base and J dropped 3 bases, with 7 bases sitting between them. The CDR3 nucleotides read TGTGCCACCAGCAGAGTAGGCGGTGGGGCCAACGTCCTGACTTTC. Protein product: CATSRVGGGANVLTF.

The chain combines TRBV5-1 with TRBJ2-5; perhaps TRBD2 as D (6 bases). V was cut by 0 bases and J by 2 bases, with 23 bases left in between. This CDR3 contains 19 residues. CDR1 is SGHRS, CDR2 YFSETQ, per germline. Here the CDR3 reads CASSLVLGGPGRKQETQYF. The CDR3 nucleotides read TGCGCCAGCAGCTTGGTCTTGGGGGGACCGGGACGTAAACAAGAGACCCAGTACTTC.

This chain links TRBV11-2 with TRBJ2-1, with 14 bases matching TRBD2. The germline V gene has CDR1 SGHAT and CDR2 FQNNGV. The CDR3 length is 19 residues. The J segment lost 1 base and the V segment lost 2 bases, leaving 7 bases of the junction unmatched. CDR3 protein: CASSLTRTSGRRSYNEQFF. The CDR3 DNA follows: TGTGCCAGCAGCTTAACCCGGACTAGCGGGAGGAGGTCCTACAATGAGCAGTTCTTC. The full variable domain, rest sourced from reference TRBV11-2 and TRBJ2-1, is EAGVAQSPRYKIIEKRQSVAFWCNPISGHATLYWYQQILGQGPKLLIQFQNNGVVDDSQLPKDRFSAERLKGVDSTLKIQPAKLEDSAVYLCASSLTRTSGRRSYNEQFFGPGTRLTVL.

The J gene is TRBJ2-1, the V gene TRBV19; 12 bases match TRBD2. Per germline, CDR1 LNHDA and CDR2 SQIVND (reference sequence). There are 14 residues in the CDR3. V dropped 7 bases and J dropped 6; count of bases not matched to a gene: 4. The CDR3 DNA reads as TGTGCCAGTACTACTAGCGGGAGGTTCAATGAGCAGTTCTTC. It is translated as CASTTSGRFNEQFF.

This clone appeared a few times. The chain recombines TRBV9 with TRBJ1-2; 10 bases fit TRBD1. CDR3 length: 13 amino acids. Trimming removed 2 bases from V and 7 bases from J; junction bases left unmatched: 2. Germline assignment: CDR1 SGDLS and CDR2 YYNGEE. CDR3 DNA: TGTGCCAGCAGCGTGACAGGGGGCTTTGGCTACACCTTC. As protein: CASSVTGGFGYTF.

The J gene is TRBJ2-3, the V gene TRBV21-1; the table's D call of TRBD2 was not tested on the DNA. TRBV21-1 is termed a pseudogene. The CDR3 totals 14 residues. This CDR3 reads CASSKCLAADTQYF. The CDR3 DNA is TGTGCCAGCAGCAAATGCCTAGCAGCAGATACGCAGTATTTT.

DNA for the CDR3: TGCAGCGTATCAGGGAGGACAGGGAATAATGAGCAGTTCTTC. Translating gives CSVSGRTGNNEQFF. This chain joins TRBV29-1 and TRBJ2-1; TRBD1 matches 8 bases. CDR3 size: 14 residues. Trimming removed 6 bases from V and 7 bases from J; junction bases left unmatched: 11. Germline lookup yields CDR1 SQVTM and CDR2 ANQGSEA.

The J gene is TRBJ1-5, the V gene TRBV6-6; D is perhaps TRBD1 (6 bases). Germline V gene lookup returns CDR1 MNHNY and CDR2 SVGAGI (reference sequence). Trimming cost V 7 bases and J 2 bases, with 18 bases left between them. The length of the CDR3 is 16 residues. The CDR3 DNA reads TGTGCCAGCAAACACAGTCCCAGGGGCGGCAATCAGCCCCAGCATTTT. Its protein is CASKHSPRGGNQPQHF.